Listed below are T cell receptor beta chains from one sample, sequenced in a study of blood T cell repertoires in COVID-19. The assay was immunoSEQ multiplex PCR, and TCRdb's table has in-frame clones only and misses some. The sample lists about 59,000 clones, more than 60% occurring once. The sequenced material came from peripheral blood. These receptors were taken from a woman aged 45-60 years with active or convalescent COVID-19. CDR3s include the opening cysteine and the closing phenylalanine or tryptophan. Each record gives: V gene, J gene, CDR3 protein.

V gene: TRBV18; J gene: TRBJ2-7; CDR3 protein: CASSPTGLESGWAYEQYF
V gene: TRBV9; J gene: TRBJ1-1; CDR3 protein: CASSAWTGANTEAFF
V gene: TRBV27; J gene: TRBJ2-7; CDR3 protein: CASSSTGTSVYEQYF
V gene: TRBV2; J gene: TRBJ2-1; CDR3 protein: CARSIRDEQFF
V gene: TRBV7-9; J gene: TRBJ2-1; CDR3 protein: CASKKGRGSEQFF
V gene: TRBV19; J gene: TRBJ1-4; CDR3 protein: CASRTDRATNEKLFF
V gene: TRBV18; J gene: TRBJ1-1; CDR3 protein: CASSPVHGRGNTEAFF
V gene: TRBV5-1; J gene: TRBJ2-7; CDR3 protein: CASSWTGTGGYEQYF
V gene: TRBV5-4; J gene: TRBJ2-1; CDR3 protein: CASSSGLAGGPGYNEQFF
V gene: TRBV5-4; J gene: TRBJ2-3; CDR3 protein: CASSSPWVSGEPQYF
V gene: TRBV3-1/TRBV3-2; J gene: TRBJ2-3; CDR3 protein: CASSRLAGELTDTQYF
V gene: TRBV7-2; J gene: TRBJ2-1; CDR3 protein: CASSFNRDNEQFF